The 21 T cell receptor beta chains below were found in one sample sequenced in a study of regulatory T cells in long-lasting Graves disease. The sample's time point: persistent/refractory GD, antithyroid drugs over 5 years with positive TRAb. The TCR library was made from RNA that had been extracted from PBMCs in TRIzol. Library construction for TCR beta used iRepertoire HTBI primers and Arm-PCR of CDR3 regions. TCRdb fed the multiplex PCR reads into MiXCR, producing one record per CDR3 protein. The profile shows 450,000 or so distinct CDR3 sequences, less than 25% of them singletons. The material was peripheral blood mononuclear cells (PBMCs), obtained when the disease was refractory, from a patient treated with antithyroid drugs. Source of these receptors: a female donor with Graves disease.

The V and J genes are TRBV5-4 and TRBJ2-7; no definite D call. The CDR3 length is 15 residues. The germline V gene has CDR1 SGHNT and CDR2 YYREEE (reference sequence). The V and J ends lost 0 bases and 0 bases respectively, with 10 bases between them. The CDR3 DNA reads TGTGCCAGCAGCTTGGTTCCAGACCCCTCCTACGAGCAGTACTTC. Translation: CASSLVPDPSYEQYF.

The chain combines TRBV3-1 with TRBJ2-7; 8 bases agree with TRBD2. The CDR3 loop spans 17 amino acids. V shed 4 bases, J shed 2 bases, and the junction held 13 bases outside the gene matches. In germline, CDR1 is LGHDT, CDR2 YNNKEL (reference sequence). This chain's CDR3 is CASSPDARGTRAYEQYF. For the CDR3, the DNA is TGTGCCAGCAGCCCGGATGCCCGGGGGACTAGAGCCTACGAGCAGTACTTC.

The chain has TRBV12-5 and TRBJ1-1, with 7 bases aligning to TRBD1. The J segment lost 1 base and the V segment lost 6 bases, leaving 8 bases of the junction unmatched. The CDR3 is made up of 15 amino acids. Germline-derived CDR1 and CDR2 are LGHNT and FRNRAP. CDR3 in amino acids: CASGRQTGWNTEAFF. The CDR3 DNA follows: TGTGCTAGTGGCCGCCAGACAGGGTGGAACACTGAAGCTTTCTTT.

The V gene is TRBV6-5, the J gene TRBJ1-1; 9 nucleotides match TRBD1. Germline V gives CDR1 MNHEY, CDR2 SVGAGI. J gave up 5 bases and V 3 bases, and 4 bases lay outside the gene matches. The CDR3 is 14 residues long. In nucleotides, the CDR3 is TGTGCCAGCAGTTATGGACAGGGGAGTACTGAAGCTTTCTTT. Amino acid sequence: CASSYGQGSTEAFF.

The V and J genes are TRBV6-2 or TRBV6-3 and TRBJ2-5; D gene ambiguous. V was trimmed by 6 bases and J by 5 bases, leaving 13 bases between them. CDR1 and CDR2 (germline): MNHEY, SVGEGT. The CDR3 contains 13 residues. The CDR3 DNA reads as TGTGCCAGCAGGCAGGTCCCCGCGGAGACCCAGTACTTC. Translating it yields CASRQVPAETQYF.

The genes are TRBV20-1 and TRBJ1-1, with a tentative D call TRBD1 (5 bases). The germline gives CDR1 DFQATT, CDR2 SNEGSKA (reference sequence). The CDR3 has 15 amino acids. With 6 bases removed from V and 1 base from J, the gap between germline ends came to 18 bases. The CDR3 region has the DNA TGCAGTGCCTTCTTGTTGGGGCGGGAGAACACTGAAGCTTTCTTT. Translation gives CSAFLLGRENTEAFF.

In this sample, this clonotype turned up a few times. This rearrangement joins TRBV7-9 to TRBJ1-5, with 9 bases lining up with TRBD1. The V gene's germline CDR1 is SEHNR and CDR2 FQNEAQ (reference sequence). The CDR3 is made up of 14 amino acids. J gave up 7 bases and V 4 bases, and 5 bases lay outside the gene matches. In nucleotides, the CDR3 is TGTGCCAGCAGCTCGGGGACAGGGCGGCAGCCCCAGCATTTT. It encodes CASSSGTGRQPQHF.

This clonotype was seen at least ten times. The chain is built from TRBV2 and TRBJ2-7, with a weak D call TRBD1 (5 bases). V shed 2 bases and J shed 2 bases, with 13 bases lying between them. Germline V gives CDR1 SNHLY, CDR2 FYNNEI. The CDR3 totals 15 residues. CDR3 amino acids: CASSESTDNAYEQYF. CDR3 bases: TGTGCCAGCAGTGAATCGACGGACAACGCCTACGAGCAGTACTTC. Together with reference TRBV2 and TRBJ2-7, the CDR3 gives the full variable domain: EPEVTQTPSHQVTQMGQEVILRCVPISNHLYFYWYRQILGQKVEFLVSFYNNEISEKSEIFDDQFSVERPDGSNFTLKIRSTKLEDSAMYFCASSESTDNAYEQYFGPGTRLTVT.

The genes are TRBV7-3 and TRBJ2-7; TRBD2 aligns across 8 bases. CDR3 size: 14 residues. After removal of 5 bases from V and 7 bases from J, the junction contained 10 bases not matched to a gene. Germline CDR1 SGHTA, CDR2 FQGTGA. The CDR3 region is CASSPTSAQREQYF. The DNA for the CDR3 is TGTGCCAGCAGCCCGACTAGCGCACAAAGGGAGCAGTACTTC.

The chain combines TRBV28 with TRBJ2-1; D ambiguous. Trimming cost V 6 bases and J 0 bases, with 15 bases left between them. The CDR3 covers 16 residues. Germline V CDR1 and CDR2: MDHEN, SYDVKM. CDR3 sequence reads: CASSGNVRSSYNEQFF. For the CDR3, the DNA is TGTGCCAGCAGCGGCAACGTACGGAGCTCCTACAATGAGCAGTTCTTC.

This clonotype appeared a few times. The gene calls are TRBV6-1 and TRBJ1-3, with D possibly matching TRBD1 (6 bases). Between the trimmed V and J ends, which lost 6 bases and 0 bases, there was a span of 12 bases. The V gene's germline CDR1 is MNHNS and CDR2 SASEGT. CDR3 size: 15 residues. The CDR3, as DNA: TGTGCCAGCAGGTTGGACAGCTTCTCTGGAAACACCATATATTTT. This codes for CASRLDSFSGNTIYF.

The table lists this clonotype with a few counts. The V gene is TRBV9, the J gene TRBJ2-2, with TRBD2 matching 9 bases. The V gene's germline CDR1 is SGDLS and CDR2 YYNGEE. The CDR3 totals 14 residues. The J segment lost 7 bases and the V segment lost 3 bases, leaving 4 bases of the junction unmatched. The chain's CDR3 is CASSAGLAGGELFF. CDR3 bases: TGTGCCAGCAGCGCGGGACTAGCCGGCGGGGAGCTGTTTTTT.

This clonotype showed up just a few times. It may be a read error: a sequence one base away is much more abundant. J is TRBJ2-7 and V is TRBV20-1; weak D call: TRBD2 (5 bases). This CDR3 has 14 residues. The germline gives CDR1 DFQATT, CDR2 SNEGSKA (reference sequence). Here the CDR3 DNA reads TGCAGTACTAGGAAGCGCGGTCAAACTGGCGAGCAGTACTTC. Translating it yields CSTRKRGQTGEQYF.

J is TRBJ1-2 and V is TRBV20-1; D ambiguous. V was shortened by 6 bases and J by 2 bases, with 16 bases between the two germline ends. From germline, CDR1 is DFQATT and CDR2 SNEGSKA (reference sequence). This CDR3 is built from 14 residues. CDR3 nucleotides: TGCAGTGCACGGGAGGGTTCCCCAAACTATGGCTACACCTTC. Protein: CSAREGSPNYGYTF.

This clonotype has only a few counts. The genes are TRBV28 and TRBJ2-1; D is ambiguous. The CDR3 extends over 14 amino acids. The V gene lost 6 bases and the J gene lost 4 bases, with 13 bases spanning the gap. Germline loops: CDR1 MDHEN, CDR2 SYDVKM. CDR3 in DNA: TGTGCCAGCAGCCTACCCTACGGATACAATGAGCAGTTCTTC. Its protein product is CASSLPYGYNEQFF.

With regard to this clonotype: At one boundary the junction diverges from the germline segment, which might be a read error. The chain uses TRBV13 and TRBJ1-1, with 10 bases matching TRBD1. The germline V gene encodes CDR1 PRHDT and CDR2 FYEKMQ (reference sequence). The CDR3 has 15 amino acids. The CDR3: CASSLGTGEKTEAFF. CDR3 in DNA: TGTGCCAGCAGCCTAGGGACAGGGGAAAAGACTGAAGCTTTCTTT.

This clonotype was detected many times. V usage is TRBV6-1 and J usage is TRBJ2-7; 10 nucleotides agree with TRBD1. The ends lost 6 bases at V and 5 bases at J; junction bases unmatched: 22. This CDR3 spans 19 amino acids. Germline values: CDR1 MNHNS, CDR2 SASEGT. CDR3 region: CASRGLTISGTGVFDEQYF. CDR3 DNA: TGTGCCAGCAGAGGACTAACAATATCCGGGACAGGGGTTTTCGACGAGCAGTACTTC.

This clonotype was picked up a small number of times. This sequence joins TRBV6-2 or TRBV6-3 and TRBJ2-3; the D gene could be TRBD1 or TRBD2 (5 bases each). V was trimmed by 1 base and J by 5 bases, leaving 13 bases between them. Germline CDR1 is MNHEY and CDR2 is SVGEGT. This CDR3 region has 15 residues. The CDR3 sequence: CASSYLGTAGDTQYF. CDR3 DNA sequence: TGTGCCAGCAGTTACTTGGGGACCGCTGGAGATACGCAGTATTTT.

The chain couples TRBV28 to TRBJ2-1; D remains ambiguous. The germline gives CDR1 MDHEN, CDR2 SYDVKM. CDR3 length equals 14 residues. Trimming shortened V by 6 bases and J by 9 bases, and 18 bases separated the two germline ends. This CDR3 is CASSPPALVSEQFF. The CDR3 nucleotides read TGTGCCAGCAGCCCCCCGGCTCTAGTATCTGAGCAGTTCTTC.

The J gene is TRBJ1-2, the V gene TRBV20-1; TRBD1 agrees at 7 bases. V shed 6 bases and J 8 bases; nucleotides not matched to a gene: 9. Germline V gene sequence: CDR1 DFQATT, CDR2 SNEGSKA (reference sequence). The CDR3 loop spans 12 amino acids. CDR3 nucleotide sequence: TGCAGTGCCGAGACAGGGACCAAAGGCTACACCTTC. Its translation: CSAETGTKGYTF.

Comment on this clonotype: The conserved phenylalanine or tryptophan normally closing the CDR3 is absent here, so this likely arose from a read error. CDR3 sequence: CASSQTGGGFDNEKLFL. CDR3 sequence (DNA): TGTGCCAGCAGCCAGACAGGGGGAGGGTTTGATAATGAAAAACTGTTTCTT. The chain couples TRBV7-2 to TRBJ1-4, with 9 bases lining up with TRBD1. Germline loops: CDR1 SGHTA, CDR2 FQGNSA. The trim removed 5 bases at V and 4 bases at J, leaving 11 bases unmatched. This CDR3 is built from 17 residues.